A single sample is the source of the 20 T cell receptor beta chains below, sequenced in a study of blood T cell repertoires in COVID-19. Generated by immunoSEQ multiplex PCR, the TCRdb table keeps only in-frame clones and is missing some. The sample has about 180,000 clones; more than 80% are singletons. Sequencing input: PBMCs or T cells enriched from blood (not recorded which). These receptors were taken from a man aged 35-49 years who had recovered from COVID-19.

This clone has a handful of counts. The rearrangement joins TRBV3-1 (or the pseudogene TRBV3-2) to TRBJ2-7; D unclear. This CDR3 spans 12 amino acids. Germline CDR1 and CDR2: LGHDT and YNNKEL (reference sequence). V was trimmed by 1 base and J by 7 bases, leaving 8 bases between them. The CDR3 loop is CASSQAGGEQYF. As DNA, the CDR3 is TGTGCCAGCAGCCAAGCGGGTGGTGAGCAGTACTTC.

The chain has TRBV2 and TRBJ2-5, with 12 bases identical to TRBD2. The CDR3 covers 14 residues. Germline CDR1 reads SNHLY; CDR2 reads FYNNEI. V shed 6 bases, J shed 4 bases, and the junction held 3 bases outside the gene matches. Here the CDR3 reads CASRPGLAGETQYF. In DNA form, the CDR3 reads TGTGCCAGCAGGCCGGGACTAGCGGGAGAGACCCAGTACTTC.

CDR3 nucleotide sequence: TGTGCCAGTAGTGAGGGGAACACTGAAGCTTTCTTT. This codes for CASSEGNTEAFF. J is TRBJ1-1 and V is TRBV19, with D hard to call. This CDR3 spans 12 amino acids. Trimming shortened V by 5 bases and J by 1 base, and 5 bases separated the two germline ends. Germline assignment: CDR1 LNHDA and CDR2 SQIVND (reference sequence).

This clone has a single count. CDR3 residues: CASSIQLAGLQETQYF. The CDR3 DNA reads TGTGCCAGTAGTATTCAACTAGCGGGGCTCCAAGAGACCCAGTACTTC. V gene TRBV19 combines with J gene TRBJ2-5; TRBD2 matches 10 bases. V lost 3 bases and J lost 1; bases outside the gene matches: 5. Germline V gene lookup returns CDR1 LNHDA and CDR2 SQIVND (reference sequence). The CDR3 is 16 residues long.

The chain is built from TRBV7-3 and TRBJ1-1, with a tentative D call TRBD1 (5 bases). Germline V gene data show CDR1 as SGHTA and CDR2 as FQGTGA. The germline V and J ends were trimmed by 2 bases and 5 bases, with 12 bases remaining between them. There are 14 residues in the CDR3. The CDR3 spells CASSLQGFGTEAFF. CDR3 in DNA: TGTGCCAGCAGCTTACAGGGATTTGGGACTGAAGCTTTCTTT.

The count of this clone is one. The V call is TRBV10-3, the J call TRBJ1-3, with TRBD1 as a possible D gene (5 bases). Between the trimmed V and J ends, which lost 10 bases and 2 bases, there was a span of 15 bases. This CDR3 comprises 14 residues. Germline V lookup: CDR1 ENHRY, CDR2 SYGVKD. CDR3 sequence reads: CATTLGTTGNTIYF. The CDR3 DNA reads as TGTGCCACGACGTTAGGGACTACTGGAAACACCATATATTTT.

Comments on this clone: The same CDR3 is also encoded by other DNA sequences in this sample. V usage is TRBV5-1 and J usage is TRBJ1-6; no firm D call. The germline CDR1 and CDR2 sequences are SGHRS and YFSETQ. The CDR3 totals 12 residues. Trimming removed 4 bases at V and 10 bases at J, with 9 bases between. CDR3 sequence (DNA): TGCGCCAGCAGCCCAAACTTATCACCCCTCCACTTT. Its protein product is CASSPNLSPLHF.

V is TRBV14 and J is TRBJ2-7; TRBD1 agrees at 8 bases. The CDR3 has 15 residues. Germline values: CDR1 SGHDN, CDR2 FVKESK. Germline trimming cut 5 bases from V and 2 bases from J; bases unmatched to any gene: 8. CDR3 coding DNA: TGTGCCAGCAGCGGACAGGGTAGTAAGACCTACGAGCAGTACTTC. This codes for CASSGQGSKTYEQYF.

The chain joins TRBV3-1 (or the pseudogene TRBV3-2) to TRBJ2-7; D may be TRBD1 (6 bases). V lost 4 bases and J lost 0, with 13 bases in between. Per germline, CDR1 LGHDT and CDR2 YNNKEL (reference sequence). The CDR3 length is 15 residues. CDR3 sequence: CASSRDNYYSYEQYF. The CDR3, as DNA: TGTGCCAGCAGCCGGGACAACTACTACTCCTACGAGCAGTACTTC.

V is TRBV29-1 and J is TRBJ2-1; tentatively, D is TRBD1 (5 bases). CDR3 size: 14 residues. Per germline, CDR1 SQVTM and CDR2 ANQGSEA. Trimming took off 6 bases at V and 0 bases at J, with 12 bases between the two ends. The CDR3 nucleotides are TGCAGCGTATTAGCCGACAGCTCCTACAATGAGCAGTTCTTC. Amino acids: CSVLADSSYNEQFF.

The count of this clone is one. The chain joins TRBV9 to TRBJ2-1; 7 bases map to TRBD2. Per germline, CDR1 SGDLS and CDR2 YYNGEE. Trimming cost V 0 bases and J 1 base; bases outside gene matches: 4. CDR3 size: 16 residues. CDR3 DNA sequence: TGTGCCAGCAGCGTAGATCCGGGGGGATCCTACAATGAGCAGTTCTTC. Protein: CASSVDPGGSYNEQFF.

The chain recombines TRBV7-9 with TRBJ2-6; D might be TRBD2 (6 bases). CDR3 size: 18 residues. From germline, CDR1 is SEHNR and CDR2 FQNEAQ (reference sequence). V was pared by 5 bases and J by 0 bases, with 17 bases between. The CDR3 DNA is TGTGCCAGCAGCCCGCCGGGACTGGGTTACTCTGGGGCCAACGTCCTGACTTTC. Protein sequence: CASSPPGLGYSGANVLTF. Variable domain in full (rest from reference TRBV7-9 and TRBJ2-6): DTGVSQNPRHKITKRGQNVTFRCDPISEHNRLYWYRQTLGQGPEFLTYFQNEAQLEKSRLLSDRFSAERPKGSFSTLEIQRTEQGDSAMYLCASSPPGLGYSGANVLTFGAGSRLTVL.

CDR3 bases: TGTGCCATCAGCTACCAGGGACTAGCGGAAGAGACCCAGTACTTC. Translated: CAISYQGLAEETQYF. V gene TRBV10-3 combines with J gene TRBJ2-5; 11 bases match TRBD2. CDR3 length equals 15 residues. CDR1 is ENHRY, CDR2 SYGVKD, per germline. V was pared by 6 bases and J by 3 bases, with 6 bases of the junction left unmatched.

The chain is built from TRBV5-6 and TRBJ1-2; D not certain. CDR1 and CDR2 (germline): SGHDT, YYEEEE. V was shortened by 4 bases and J by 8 bases, with 18 bases between the two germline ends. There are 14 residues in the CDR3. CDR3 sequence reads: CASSGLPRSTGYTF. Here the CDR3 DNA reads TGTGCCAGCAGCGGCCTACCGCGGAGTACGGGCTACACCTTC.

This rearrangement joins TRBV30 to TRBJ1-1, with unresolved D. V lost 0 bases to trimming and J lost 0 bases, with 5 bases between them. Germline V lookup: CDR1 GTSNPN, CDR2 SVGIG (reference sequence). This CDR3 region has 13 residues. CDR3 sequence reads: CAWSVSLNTEAFF. CDR3 DNA sequence: TGTGCCTGGAGTGTGAGTTTGAACACTGAAGCTTTCTTT.

This sequence joins TRBV5-1 and TRBJ2-1; possibly TRBD2 for D (6 bases). V was shortened by 4 bases and J by 7 bases, with 9 bases between the two germline ends. Germline-derived CDR1 and CDR2 are SGHRS and YFSETQ. There are 12 residues in the CDR3. The CDR3 nucleotides read TGCGCCAGCAGCATTGGGGGGAATGAGCAGTTCTTC. It encodes CASSIGGNEQFF.

V is TRBV7-9 and J is TRBJ1-2, with unresolved D. Trimming shortened V by 1 base and J by 5 bases, and 5 bases separated the two germline ends. The CDR3 length is 12 residues. Germline CDR1 SEHNR, CDR2 FQNEAQ (reference sequence). CDR3 bases: TGTGCCAGCAGCTTAGATAGATATGGCTACACCTTC. It is translated as CASSLDRYGYTF.

The chain recombines TRBV12-5 with TRBJ1-3; D ambiguous. This CDR3 contains 13 residues. The germline V and J ends were trimmed by 9 bases and 0 bases, with 9 bases remaining between them. Germline V gene data show CDR1 as LGHNT and CDR2 as FRNRAP. The CDR3 protein is CASEGDSGNTIYF. In DNA form, the CDR3 reads TGTGCTAGCGAGGGTGACTCTGGAAACACCATATATTTT.

The V gene is TRBV19, the J gene TRBJ2-3; tentative D call: TRBD1 (6 bases). Per germline, CDR1 LNHDA and CDR2 SQIVND (reference sequence). The V and J ends lost 3 bases and 1 base respectively, with 14 bases between them. CDR3 length: 16 amino acids. The CDR3 loop is CASSILQGKGTDTQYF. DNA of the CDR3: TGTGCCAGTAGTATTTTACAGGGTAAGGGCACAGATACGCAGTATTTT. Full variable domain (outside the CDR3, taken from reference TRBV19 and TRBJ2-3): DGGITQSPKYLFRKEGQNVTLSCEQNLNHDAMYWYRQDPGQGLRLIYYSQIVNDFQKGDIAEGYSVSREKKESFPLTVTSAQKNPTAFYLCASSILQGKGTDTQYFGPGTRLTVL.

The genes are TRBV6-1 and TRBJ2-2; maybe TRBD2 (5 bases). The CDR3 is 15 amino acids. The germline V and J ends were trimmed by 2 bases and 0 bases, with 7 bases remaining between them. Germline loops: CDR1 MNHNS, CDR2 SASEGT. The CDR3 is CASSEPGTNTGELFF. In nucleotides, the CDR3 is TGTGCCAGCAGTGAACCGGGAACGAACACCGGGGAGCTGTTTTTT.